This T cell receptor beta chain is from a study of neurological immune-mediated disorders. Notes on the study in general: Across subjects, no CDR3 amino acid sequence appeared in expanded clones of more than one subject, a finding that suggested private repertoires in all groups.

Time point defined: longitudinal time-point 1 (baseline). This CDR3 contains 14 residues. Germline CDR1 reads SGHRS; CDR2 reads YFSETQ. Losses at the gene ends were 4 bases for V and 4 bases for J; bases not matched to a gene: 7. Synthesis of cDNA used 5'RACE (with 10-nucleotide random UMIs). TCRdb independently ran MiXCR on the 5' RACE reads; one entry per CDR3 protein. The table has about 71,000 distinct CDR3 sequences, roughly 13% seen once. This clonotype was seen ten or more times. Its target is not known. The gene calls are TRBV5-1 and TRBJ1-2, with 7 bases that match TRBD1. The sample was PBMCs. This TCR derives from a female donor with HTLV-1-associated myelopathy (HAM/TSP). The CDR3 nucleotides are TGCGCCAGCAGCGGGGACAGTGGGCCCTATGGCTACACCTTC. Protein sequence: CASSGDSGPYGYTF.